The 27 T cell receptor beta chains below all came from one sample that was sequenced in a study of shared T cell receptors in the human thymus. Only in-frame clones appear in the TCRdb table, and some are missing; sequencing was by immunoSEQ multiplex PCR. The data show roughly 710,000 clones, 70% to 90% seen once. These data were also reused for a study on human thymus T cells.

The sequenced sample consisted of thymocytes. Receptor source: a girl younger than two with a congenital heart defect.

The chain couples TRBV5-4 to TRBJ1-1, with TRBD1 as a possible D gene (5 bases). There are 14 residues in the CDR3. Germline-derived CDR1 and CDR2 are SGHNT and YYREEE (reference sequence). V lost 0 bases and J lost 5, with 11 bases in between. CDR3 loop: CASSLGERGTEAFF. The CDR3, as DNA: TGTGCCAGCAGCTTGGGGGAAAGGGGTACTGAAGCTTTCTTT.

The chain employs TRBV9 and TRBJ1-1; possible D gene TRBD1, 5 bases. Trimming shortened V by 0 bases and J by 1 base, and 10 bases separated the two germline ends. Germline CDR1 SGDLS, CDR2 YYNGEE. The CDR3 has 15 amino acids. Here the CDR3 DNA reads TGTGCCAGCAGCGTAGCAGGACACCGGAACACTGAAGCTTTCTTT. Its protein is CASSVAGHRNTEAFF.

This chain uses TRBV4-1 with TRBJ2-1; 11 nucleotides agree with TRBD2. The CDR3 extends over 20 amino acids. Germline CDR1 MGHRA, CDR2 YSYEKL. Losses at the gene ends were 4 bases for V and 0 bases for J; bases not matched to a gene: 14. The chain's CDR3 is CASSPALTSGENLSYNEQFF. CDR3 sequence (DNA): TGCGCCAGCAGCCCCGCCCTGACTAGCGGGGAAAACCTCTCCTACAATGAGCAGTTCTTC.

The gene calls are TRBV7-2 and TRBJ2-1, with 8 bases fitting TRBD2. Trimming took 2 bases from V and 6 from J; bases not matched to a gene: 9. The CDR3 sequence is 16 residues long. Looked up from germline, CDR1 is SGHTA and CDR2 is FQGNSA. The CDR3 spells CASSLSGRGVSNEQFF. The CDR3 region has the DNA TGTGCCAGCAGCTTATCTGGGCGGGGGGTAAGCAATGAGCAGTTCTTC.

The rearrangement joins TRBV27 to TRBJ1-2; D gene ambiguous. The CDR3 consists of 12 residues. CDR1 MNHEY and CDR2 SMNVEV come from the germline V gene (reference sequence). Trimming took 3 bases from V and 9 from J, leaving 11 bases between them. For the CDR3, the DNA is TGTGCCAGCAGTTTGGGTGGAGGTCGCTACACCTTC. Its translation: CASSLGGGRYTF.

CDR3 residues: CASSFQGTGGREAFF. Written as DNA, the CDR3 is TGTGCCAGCAGTTTCCAGGGGACGGGGGGAAGAGAAGCTTTCTTT. The genes are TRBV28 and TRBJ1-1; a weak D match, TRBD1 (6 bases). The CDR3 runs to 15 residues. Per the germline V gene, CDR1 is MDHEN and CDR2 is SYDVKM. V lost 3 bases to trimming and J lost 8 bases, with 19 bases between them.

The chain uses TRBV6-5 and TRBJ1-2; 7 bases align to TRBD1. The trim removed 6 bases at V and 8 bases at J, leaving 12 bases unmatched. The CDR3 runs 14 residues. Per germline, CDR1 MNHEY and CDR2 SVGAGI. CDR3 nucleotide sequence: TGTGCCAGCAGGCCCGACAGGGCCCCCTGCGGCTACACCTTC. This translates into CASRPDRAPCGYTF.

This sequence joins TRBV30 and TRBJ2-1; weak D call: TRBD2 (6 bases). V was clipped by 7 bases and J by 6 bases, with 19 bases between them. CDR1 is GTSNPN, CDR2 SVGIG, per germline (reference sequence). This CDR3 comprises 14 residues. The CDR3 protein is CASPDYIGSNEQFF. In DNA form, the CDR3 reads TGTGCCTCCCCGGACTATATAGGGTCCAATGAGCAGTTCTTC. The full variable domain, completed using reference TRBV30 and TRBJ2-1, is SQTIHQWPATLVQPVGSPLSLECTVEGTSNPNLYWYRQAAGRGLQLLFYSVGIGQISSEVPQNLSASRPQDRQFILSSKKLLLSDSGFYLCASPDYIGSNEQFFGPGTRLTVL.

The chain uses TRBV7-2 and TRBJ1-4; no firm D call. Deletions cut 2 bases from V and 8 bases from J, with 21 bases between. This CDR3 is 17 amino acids long. In germline, CDR1 is SGHTA, CDR2 FQGNSA. The DNA for the CDR3 is TGTGCCAGCAGCTTAACCCCCCAGGATGTGGGTTGGGAAAAACTGTTTTTT. It encodes CASSLTPQDVGWEKLFF.

The chain carries TRBV6-1 and TRBJ2-7; TRBD1 matches 7 bases. The V and J ends lost 5 bases and 3 bases, in that order; junction bases with no gene match: 10. The germline V gene has CDR1 MNHNS and CDR2 SASEGT. The CDR3 is 15 amino acids. CDR3 DNA sequence: TGTGCCAGCAGTCCCCCTACAGGGGTAGGCTACGAGCAGTACTTC. Translating gives CASSPPTGVGYEQYF.

This clone was observed a single time. The chain joins TRBV5-1 to TRBJ1-2, with 7 bases fitting TRBD1. CDR1 and CDR2 from the germline V gene are SGHRS and YFSETQ. V shed 1 base and J 2 bases; nucleotides not matched to a gene: 8. The CDR3 runs to 16 residues. This CDR3 is CASSLYDRDSNYGYTF. CDR3 in DNA: TGCGCCAGCAGCTTGTACGACAGGGATTCAAACTATGGCTACACCTTC.

The chain couples TRBV19 to TRBJ2-6; D is perhaps TRBD1 (6 bases). Germline V gene data show CDR1 as LNHDA and CDR2 as SQIVND (reference sequence). V was shortened by 8 bases and J by 0 bases, with 23 bases between the two germline ends. The CDR3 consists of 19 residues. The CDR3 spells CASGHTGQTNSSGANVLTF. DNA of the CDR3: TGTGCCAGTGGTCACACCGGACAGACCAATAGCTCTGGGGCCAACGTCCTGACTTTC.

The chain couples TRBV9 to TRBJ1-2; D may be TRBD1 (5 bases). With 5 bases removed from V and 7 bases from J, the gap between germline ends came to 18 bases. The CDR3 spans 14 residues. Germline V lookup: CDR1 SGDLS, CDR2 YYNGEE. The CDR3, as DNA: TGTGCCAGCAGGGTAACAGGTTTCGGGGGTGGCTACACCTTC. Protein sequence: CASRVTGFGGGYTF.

This clone came up once. The rearrangement links TRBV15 to TRBJ2-5, with TRBD1 as a possible D gene (6 bases). Trimming stripped 2 bases from V and 3 bases from J, with 13 bases between. The CDR3 has 15 residues. Germline CDR1 and CDR2: LNHNV and YYDKDF (reference sequence). Here the CDR3 DNA reads TGTGCCACCAGCAGACCCCGGGACACTGAAGAGACCCAGTACTTC. Translated: CATSRPRDTEETQYF.

The rearrangement links TRBV6-6 to TRBJ2-7, with D perhaps TRBD1 (6 bases). CDR1 MNHNY and CDR2 SVGAGI come from the germline V gene (reference sequence). The CDR3 loop spans 14 amino acids. Trimming shortened V by 5 bases and J by 4 bases, and 15 bases separated the two germline ends. The CDR3 is CASSQTDRFYEQYF. CDR3 nucleotides: TGTGCCAGCAGTCAAACGGACAGATTTTACGAGCAGTACTTC.

This clone was counted a few times. V gene TRBV19 combines with J gene TRBJ2-1; a possible D gene is TRBD1 (6 bases). Trimming stripped 3 bases from V and 7 bases from J, with 10 bases between. The CDR3 is 13 amino acids. Per the germline V gene, CDR1 is LNHDA and CDR2 is SQIVND (reference sequence). Here the CDR3 DNA reads TGTGCCAGTAGTATCCAGGGGTGGAATGAGCAGTTCTTC. Translating gives CASSIQGWNEQFF.

The chain combines TRBV28 with TRBJ1-1; the D gene is possibly TRBD1 (6 bases). Per germline, CDR1 MDHEN and CDR2 SYDVKM. This CDR3 comprises 16 residues. Trimming took off 5 bases at V and 1 base at J, with 17 bases between the two ends. The CDR3 reads CASSAAGGAGNTEAFF. The CDR3, as DNA: TGTGCCAGCAGTGCTGCGGGGGGGGCAGGGAACACTGAAGCTTTCTTT.

This clone appeared once. V is TRBV10-3 and J is TRBJ1-2; 8 bases fit TRBD1. CDR1 and CDR2 (germline): ENHRY, SYGVKD. With V trimmed by 1 base and J by 2 bases, 3 bases remained unmatched. CDR3 length: 15 amino acids. The CDR3 sequence: CAISELNRGNYGYTF. Written as DNA, the CDR3 is TGTGCCATCAGTGAGTTGAACAGGGGGAACTATGGCTACACCTTC.

As regards this clone: Other nucleotide sequences from this sample produce the same CDR3. V is TRBV5-4 and J is TRBJ2-7, with D unclear. The CDR3 runs to 12 residues. Germline V CDR1 and CDR2: SGHNT, YYREEE (reference sequence). V lost 2 bases to trimming and J lost 3 bases, with 6 bases between them. The CDR3 DNA follows: TGTGCCAGCAGCTTAACGGGCTACGAGCAGTACTTC. It specifies CASSLTGYEQYF. Using reference TRBV5-4 and TRBJ2-7 for the parts outside the CDR3, the full variable domain is ETGVTQSPTHLIKTRGQQVTLRCSSQSGHNTVSWYQQALGQGPQFIFQYYREEENGRGNFPPRFSGLQFPNYSSELNVNALELDDSALYLCASSLTGYEQYFGPGTRLTVT.

The CDR3 DNA sequence: TGTGCCAGCAGTTGCGGACTACTCCCACCTCGTGACACCGGGGAGCTGTTTTTT. Protein: CASSCGLLPPRDTGELFF. The V gene is TRBV27, the J gene TRBJ2-2, with D possibly being TRBD2 (6 bases). The CDR3 has 18 amino acids. V was clipped by 4 bases and J by 3 bases, with 21 bases between them. The germline V gene has CDR1 MNHEY and CDR2 SMNVEV (reference sequence).

This sequence joins TRBV7-2 and TRBJ2-7, with 11 bases identical to TRBD1. With V trimmed by 4 bases and J by 6 bases, 5 bases remained unmatched. The germline V gene has CDR1 SGHTA and CDR2 FQGNSA. This CDR3 is built from 14 residues. The CDR3 sequence: CASSSEDRGPEQYF. CDR3 sequence (DNA): TGTGCCAGCAGCTCGGAGGACAGGGGGCCCGAGCAGTACTTC.

The chain couples TRBV5-1 to TRBJ1-2, with D possibly TRBD1 on 6 matching bases. The V end lost 2 bases, the J end lost 0 bases, and 23 bases lay between the germline ends. This CDR3 is 19 amino acids long. Germline loops: CDR1 SGHRS, CDR2 YFSETQ. The CDR3 loop is CASSFPGLPGGATNYGYTF. In nucleotides, the CDR3 is TGCGCCAGCAGCTTCCCGGGCCTCCCCGGGGGGGCTACTAACTATGGCTACACCTTC.

This chain links TRBV5-6 with TRBJ1-5; D possibly corresponds to TRBD1 (5 bases). V gave up 0 bases and J gave up 0 bases, with 10 bases separating them. The CDR3 has 16 amino acids. Germline V gene sequence: CDR1 SGHDT, CDR2 YYEEEE. The DNA for the CDR3 is TGTGCCAGCAGCTTGGCCGCAGGGTATAGCAATCAGCCCCAGCATTTT. This encodes CASSLAAGYSNQPQHF.

This chain joins TRBV13 and TRBJ2-3; D is possibly TRBD2 (7 bases). With 0 bases removed from V and 2 bases from J, the gap between germline ends came to 21 bases. The CDR3 totals 19 residues. Looked up from germline, CDR1 is PRHDT and CDR2 is FYEKMQ (reference sequence). The CDR3 DNA reads TGTGCCAGCAGCTTAGGGCGGGGGCGTGATCACGATATCACAGATACGCAGTATTTT. Its protein is CASSLGRGRDHDITDTQYF.

The V and J genes are TRBV6-5 and TRBJ2-7; TRBD1 matches 9 bases. The CDR3 runs 15 residues. V shed 2 bases and J 2 bases; nucleotides not matched to a gene: 4. Germline values: CDR1 MNHEY, CDR2 SVGAGI. Written as DNA, the CDR3 is TGTGCCAGCAGTTACCCCGGACAGGGGACCTACGAGCAGTACTTC. It yields the protein CASSYPGQGTYEQYF.

The rearrangement uses TRBV6-5 and TRBJ2-7; weak D call: TRBD1 (6 bases). Germline V gives CDR1 MNHEY, CDR2 SVGAGI. V was trimmed by 3 bases and J by 3 bases, leaving 12 bases between them. CDR3 length: 14 amino acids. CDR3 sequence reads: CASSYLQGSYEQYF. CDR3 in DNA: TGTGCCAGCAGTTATTTACAGGGTAGCTACGAGCAGTACTTC.

The chain is built from TRBV12-5 and TRBJ2-1, with TRBD2 matching over 13 bases. The germline V gene encodes CDR1 LGHNT and CDR2 FRNRAP. V was pared by 0 bases and J by 5 bases, with 4 bases of the junction left unmatched. The CDR3 contains 17 residues. CDR3 nucleotides: TGTGCTAGTGGTTTGGTACGACTAGCGGGGGGACACAATGAGCAGTTCTTC. This sequence encodes CASGLVRLAGGHNEQFF.